The 20 T cell receptor beta chains below were found in one sample sequenced in a study of neurological immune-mediated disorders. TCRdb used MiXCR to reprocess the 5' RACE reads, holding one entry per CDR3 protein. The sample includes roughly 60,000 distinct CDR3 sequences, roughly 3.5% of them seen just once. The sequencing sample was made of PBMCs. The receptors originated from a woman in her 30s with multiple sclerosis.

This clonotype was picked up many times. The chain joins TRBV6-5 to TRBJ2-7; 12 nucleotides line up with TRBD1. The CDR3 consists of 15 residues. Germline assignment: CDR1 MNHEY and CDR2 SVGAGI. V shed 5 bases and J 7 bases; nucleotides not matched to a gene: 9. CDR3 coding DNA: TGTGCCAGCAGTCGAGGGGGGACAGGGGGCCGGGAGCAGTACTTC. Residues: CASSRGGTGGREQYF.

This clonotype was seen ten or more times. The genes are TRBV12-3 or TRBV12-4 and TRBJ2-3; 8 nucleotides align to TRBD2. With V trimmed by 1 base and J by 6 bases, 6 bases remained unmatched. This CDR3 contains 15 residues. In DNA form, the CDR3 reads TGTGCCAGCAGTTTAGGTTCCGGGAGGGCCGATACGCAGTATTTT. Translated: CASSLGSGRADTQYF.

In its sample, this clonotype ranks as medium-sized. V gene TRBV20-1 combines with J gene TRBJ2-1, with a tentative D call TRBD2 (5 bases). From germline, CDR1 is DFQATT and CDR2 SNEGSKA (reference sequence). Trimming cost V 1 base and J 5 bases, with 9 bases left between them. The CDR3 consists of 13 residues. Here the CDR3 reads CSARVDFDNEQFF. As DNA, the CDR3 is TGCAGTGCTAGAGTGGACTTCGACAATGAGCAGTTCTTC.

This clonotype was recorded many times. This chain uses TRBV20-1 with TRBJ2-3; TRBD2 matches 9 bases. After removal of 0 bases from V and 0 bases from J, the junction contained 4 bases not matched to a gene. Germline loops: CDR1 DFQATT, CDR2 SNEGSKA (reference sequence). The CDR3 contains 16 residues. The CDR3 spells CSARDLLAGSTDTQYF. CDR3 nucleotide sequence: TGCAGTGCTAGAGATCTGCTAGCGGGGAGCACAGATACGCAGTATTTT.

This clonotype was seen repeatedly, ten times or more. The gene calls are TRBV12-3 or TRBV12-4 and TRBJ1-2; D not resolved. This CDR3 has 15 residues. V was clipped by 1 base and J by 7 bases, with 16 bases between them. The CDR3, as DNA: TGTGCCAGCAGTTTAGAGTCAGCTCGCTACCCTGGCTACACCTTC. Encoded protein: CASSLESARYPGYTF.

This clonotype was picked up many times. This rearrangement joins TRBV7-9 to TRBJ2-7; tentatively, D is TRBD1 or TRBD2 (5 bases each). The CDR3 is made up of 15 amino acids. CDR1 is SEHNR and CDR2 is FQNEAQ in the germline V gene (reference sequence). V was clipped by 6 bases and J by 0 bases, with 15 bases between them. This chain's CDR3 is CASRPSGTRSYEQYF. Here the CDR3 DNA reads TGTGCCAGCAGGCCTTCCGGGACCCGCTCCTACGAGCAGTACTTC.

This clonotype was observed at least ten times. The V and J genes are TRBV12-3 or TRBV12-4 and TRBJ2-7; D is unresolved. V was shortened by 6 bases and J by 0 bases, with 15 bases between the two germline ends. The CDR3 sequence is 15 residues long. The CDR3 DNA sequence: TGTGCCAGCAGCATAAAGGACGGAACCTCCTACGAGCAGTACTTC. Protein sequence: CASSIKDGTSYEQYF.

This clonotype has a count of ten or more. The chain combines TRBV20-1 with TRBJ2-3; D might be TRBD2 (5 bases). The CDR3 is 14 amino acids. V was cut by 2 bases and J by 0 bases, with 9 bases left in between. Germline loops: CDR1 DFQATT, CDR2 SNEGSKA (reference sequence). CDR3 coding DNA: TGCAGTGCTAGAAAGCGGAAAAGCACAGATACGCAGTATTTT. Encoded protein: CSARKRKSTDTQYF.

This clonotype was seen at least ten times. V usage is TRBV9 and J usage is TRBJ2-1; D uncertain. This CDR3 has 16 amino acids. The ends were cut back, 4 bases at V and 0 bases at J, with 14 bases in the middle. Germline V gene sequence: CDR1 SGDLS, CDR2 YYNGEE. CDR3 sequence (DNA): TGTGCCAGCAGCCCAGCCGTCCAGAGCTCCTACAATGAGCAGTTCTTC. Amino acids: CASSPAVQSSYNEQFF.

This clonotype occurred many times. The CDR3 DNA reads as TGCGCCAGCAGCTTGGCCAGGGACAACCCTCCGGGCTACACCTTC. Translating it yields CASSLARDNPPGYTF. The J gene is TRBJ1-2, the V gene TRBV5-1; perhaps TRBD1 as D (6 bases). Deletions cut 0 bases from V and 8 bases from J, with 17 bases between. This CDR3 comprises 15 residues. CDR1 SGHRS and CDR2 YFSETQ come from the germline V gene.

The rearrangement uses TRBV20-1 and TRBJ1-4; D is possibly TRBD1 (5 bases). Looked up from germline, CDR1 is DFQATT and CDR2 is SNEGSKA (reference sequence). The CDR3 loop spans 14 amino acids. The germline V and J ends were trimmed by 3 bases and 8 bases, with 16 bases remaining between them. CDR3 coding DNA: TGCAGTGCTAGTGCAGGGAAGGGGTCCGAAAAACTGTTTTTT. As protein: CSASAGKGSEKLFF.

This clonotype was seen at least ten times. The CDR3 protein is CATREGSNQPQHF. CDR3 DNA: TGTGCCACCAGGGAGGGGAGCAATCAGCCCCAGCATTTT. The genes are TRBV27 and TRBJ1-5; possibly TRBD1 for D (5 bases). The CDR3 extends over 13 amino acids. CDR1 is MNHEY, CDR2 SMNVEV, per germline (reference sequence). V lost 10 bases and J lost 1, with 11 bases in between.

This clonotype was observed many times. CDR3 DNA sequence: TGTGCCAGCAGCGAACAGGGGGGTTTCTACGAGCAGTACTTC. The encoded protein is CASSEQGGFYEQYF. The J gene is TRBJ2-7, the V gene TRBV5-6; TRBD1 aligns across 8 bases. CDR3 size: 14 residues. The trim removed 4 bases at V and 3 bases at J, leaving 6 bases unmatched. Germline-derived CDR1 and CDR2 are SGHDT and YYEEEE.

This clonotype was counted many times. The chain carries TRBV27 and TRBJ2-6; D is ambiguous. The CDR3 covers 15 residues. In germline, CDR1 is MNHEY, CDR2 SMNVEV (reference sequence). The V and J ends lost 8 bases and 1 base respectively, with 12 bases between them. CDR3 in DNA: TGTGCCAGCCGCCTTTGGGGATCTGGGGCCAACGTCCTGACTTTC. Its protein is CASRLWGSGANVLTF.

This clonotype was picked up many times. The chain has TRBV7-2 and TRBJ1-1; no reliable D call. The length of the CDR3 is 15 residues. V dropped 0 bases and J dropped 4 bases, with 12 bases sitting between them. Germline CDR1 SGHTA, CDR2 FQGNSA. The CDR3 here is CASSLADLRGTEAFF. The DNA for the CDR3 is TGTGCCAGCAGCTTAGCGGATTTACGTGGCACTGAAGCTTTCTTT.

This clonotype was seen ten or more times. At one end the junction does not follow the germline gene, possibly because of a read error. The chain joins TRBV12-3 or TRBV12-4 to TRBJ1-5, with D tentatively TRBD1 (5 bases). This CDR3 has 13 amino acids. CDR3 protein: CACTRQFNQPQNF. CDR3 nucleotide sequence: TGTGCCTGCACCCGACAGTTCAATCAGCCCCAGAATTTT.

This clonotype was seen ten or more times. This chain links TRBV20-1 with TRBJ2-7; possible D gene TRBD2, 6 bases. V was shortened by 7 bases and J by 4 bases, with 17 bases between the two germline ends. Germline V lookup: CDR1 DFQATT, CDR2 SNEGSKA (reference sequence). The CDR3 has 13 amino acids. CDR3 residues: CSVPVGLQYEQYF. Here the CDR3 DNA reads TGCAGTGTTCCAGTGGGACTTCAATACGAGCAGTACTTC.

This clonotype was seen repeatedly, ten times or more. This rearrangement joins TRBV2 to TRBJ2-7, with D tentatively TRBD1 (5 bases). Between the trimmed V and J ends, which lost 4 bases and 4 bases, there was a span of 8 bases. The CDR3 extends over 12 amino acids. Germline assignment: CDR1 SNHLY and CDR2 FYNNEI. CDR3 DNA: TGTGCCAGCAGTGCTGACAGTTACGAGCAGTACTTC. This codes for CASSADSYEQYF.

This clonotype was seen at least ten times. This rearrangement joins TRBV29-1 to TRBJ1-2, with 8 bases aligning to TRBD1. The CDR3 spans 14 residues. The J segment lost 7 bases and the V segment lost 6 bases, leaving 13 bases of the junction unmatched. Germline V gene lookup returns CDR1 SQVTM and CDR2 ANQGSEA. The CDR3 sequence is CSVLEGQARGGYTF. CDR3 DNA sequence: TGCAGCGTCCTGGAGGGACAGGCCCGGGGTGGCTACACCTTC. The variable domain in full, completed from reference TRBV29-1 and TRBJ1-2, reads SAVISQKPSRDICQRGTSLTIQCQVDSQVTMMFWYRQQPGQSLTLIATANQGSEATYESGFVIDKFPISRPNLTFSTLTVSNMSPEDSSIYLCSVLEGQARGGYTFGSGTRLTVV.

This clonotype appeared many times. This chain connects TRBV5-1 to TRBJ2-3; 7 positions match TRBD1. J lost 0 bases, V lost 6 bases, and 10 bases had no gene match. Per the germline V gene, CDR1 is SGHRS and CDR2 is YFSETQ. CDR3 length equals 16 residues. The CDR3 DNA is TGCGCCAGCATACGGGACAGCCGCTCTAGCACAGATACGCAGTATTTT. Protein product: CASIRDSRSSTDTQYF. The variable domain in full, completed from reference TRBV5-1 and TRBJ2-3, reads KAGVTQTPRYLIKTRGQQVTLSCSPISGHRSVSWYQQTPGQGLQFLFEYFSETQRNKGNFPGRFSGRQFSNSRSEMNVSTLELGDSALYLCASIRDSRSSTDTQYFGPGTRLTVL.